This entry features one T cell receptor (beta chain) sequence. These data originate in a study of blood T cell repertoires in COVID-19. The table came from immunoSEQ multiplex PCR; TCRdb's copy has only in-frame clones and leaves some out. The table lists tens of thousands of clones, just over 90% of them singletons. Germline CDR1 is GTSNPN and CDR2 is SVGIG (reference sequence). The CDR3 runs to 15 residues. V was pared by 3 bases and J by 3 bases, with 10 bases of the junction left unmatched. The chain is built from TRBV30 and TRBJ2-7, with 8 positions matching TRBD2. Sequencing was done on a sample of peripheral blood. The source is a man between 50 and 59 years old with active COVID-19. CDR3 DNA: TGTGCCTGGAGCCATCCACCACGGGGGGGCTACGAGCAGTACTTC. This sequence encodes CAWSHPPRGGYEQYF.